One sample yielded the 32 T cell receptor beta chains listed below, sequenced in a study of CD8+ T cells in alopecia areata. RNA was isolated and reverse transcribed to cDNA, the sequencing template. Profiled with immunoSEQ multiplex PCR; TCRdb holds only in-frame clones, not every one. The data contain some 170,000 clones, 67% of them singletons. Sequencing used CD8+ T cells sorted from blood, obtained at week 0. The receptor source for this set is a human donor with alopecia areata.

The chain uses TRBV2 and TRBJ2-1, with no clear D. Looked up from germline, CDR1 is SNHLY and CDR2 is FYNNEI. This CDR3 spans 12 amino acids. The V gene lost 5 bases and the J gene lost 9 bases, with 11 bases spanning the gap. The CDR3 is CASSRLLIEQFF. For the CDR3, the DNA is TGTGCCAGCAGTCGCCTGCTTATTGAGCAGTTCTTC. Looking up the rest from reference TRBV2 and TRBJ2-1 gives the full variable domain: EPEVTQTPSHQVTQMGQEVILRCVPISNHLYFYWYRQILGQKVEFLVSFYNNEISEKSEIFDDQFSVERPDGSNFTLKIRSTKLEDSAMYFCASSRLLIEQFFGPGTRLTVL.

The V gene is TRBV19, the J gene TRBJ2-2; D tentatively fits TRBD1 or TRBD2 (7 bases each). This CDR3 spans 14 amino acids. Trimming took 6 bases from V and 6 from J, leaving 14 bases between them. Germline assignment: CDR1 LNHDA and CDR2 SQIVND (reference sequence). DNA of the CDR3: TGTGCCAGTAGATTTGCAGGGGGGGCCGGGGAGCTGTTTTTT. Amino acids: CASRFAGGAGELFF.

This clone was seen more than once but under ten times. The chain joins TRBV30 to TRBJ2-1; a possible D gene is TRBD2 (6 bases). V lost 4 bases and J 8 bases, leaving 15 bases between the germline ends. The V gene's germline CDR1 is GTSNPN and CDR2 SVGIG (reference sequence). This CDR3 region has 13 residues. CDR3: CAWNSGGSYEQFF. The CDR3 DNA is TGTGCCTGGAACTCAGGAGGGAGTTATGAGCAGTTCTTC. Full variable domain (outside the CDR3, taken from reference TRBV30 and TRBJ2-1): SQTIHQWPATLVQPVGSPLSLECTVEGTSNPNLYWYRQAAGRGLQLLFYSVGIGQISSEVPQNLSASRPQDRQFILSSKKLLLSDSGFYLCAWNSGGSYEQFFGPGTRLTVL.

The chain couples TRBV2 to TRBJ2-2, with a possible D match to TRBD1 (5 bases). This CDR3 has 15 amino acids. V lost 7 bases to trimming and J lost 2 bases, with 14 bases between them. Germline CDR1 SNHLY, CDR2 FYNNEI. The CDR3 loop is CASTIVTGNTGELFF. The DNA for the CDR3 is TGTGCCAGCACTATAGTTACAGGCAACACCGGGGAGCTGTTTTTT.

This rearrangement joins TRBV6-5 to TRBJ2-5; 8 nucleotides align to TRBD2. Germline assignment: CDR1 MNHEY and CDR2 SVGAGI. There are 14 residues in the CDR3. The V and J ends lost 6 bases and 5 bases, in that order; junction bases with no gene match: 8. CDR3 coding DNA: TGTGCCAGCAGCCACGGGGCGGGGGGTGAGACCCAGTACTTC. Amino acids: CASSHGAGGETQYF.

The CDR3 loop is CASSPFLGTGGENEQFF. The DNA for the CDR3 is TGTGCCAGCAGCCCATTTCTAGGGACAGGGGGAGAAAATGAGCAGTTCTTC. V is TRBV7-7 and J is TRBJ2-1, with TRBD1 identical over 11 bases. The CDR3 is 17 amino acids. CDR1 is SSHAT, CDR2 FNYEAQ, per germline (reference sequence). Germline trimming cut 5 bases from V and 7 bases from J; bases unmatched to any gene: 13.

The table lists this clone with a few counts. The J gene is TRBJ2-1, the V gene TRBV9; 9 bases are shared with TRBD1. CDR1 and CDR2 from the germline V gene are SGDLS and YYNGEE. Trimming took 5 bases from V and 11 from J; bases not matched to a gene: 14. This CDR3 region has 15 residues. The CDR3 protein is CASSLGRGQGVKQFF. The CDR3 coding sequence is TGTGCCAGCAGTCTAGGAAGGGGACAGGGTGTGAAGCAGTTCTTC.

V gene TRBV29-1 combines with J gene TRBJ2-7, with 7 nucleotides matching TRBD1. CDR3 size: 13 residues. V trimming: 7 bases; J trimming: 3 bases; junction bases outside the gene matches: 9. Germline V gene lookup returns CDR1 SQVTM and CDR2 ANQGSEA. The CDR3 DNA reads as TGCAGCGCGGGTGGGGACAGTTTCTACGAGCAGTACTTC. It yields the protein CSAGGDSFYEQYF.

The CDR3 region is CASSPGHEETQYF. CDR3 DNA sequence: TGTGCCAGTAGTCCTGGACACGAAGAGACCCAGTACTTC. The V call is TRBV19, the J call TRBJ2-5, with D perhaps TRBD1 (5 bases). Germline CDR1 and CDR2: LNHDA and SQIVND (reference sequence). V was shortened by 5 bases and J by 3 bases, with 10 bases between the two germline ends. CDR3 length: 13 residues.

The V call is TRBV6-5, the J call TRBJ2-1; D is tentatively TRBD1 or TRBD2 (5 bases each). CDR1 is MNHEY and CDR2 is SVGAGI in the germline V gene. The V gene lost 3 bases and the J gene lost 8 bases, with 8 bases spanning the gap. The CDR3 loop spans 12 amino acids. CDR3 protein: CASSYRGDEQFF. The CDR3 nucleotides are TGTGCCAGCAGTTATAGAGGGGATGAGCAGTTCTTC.

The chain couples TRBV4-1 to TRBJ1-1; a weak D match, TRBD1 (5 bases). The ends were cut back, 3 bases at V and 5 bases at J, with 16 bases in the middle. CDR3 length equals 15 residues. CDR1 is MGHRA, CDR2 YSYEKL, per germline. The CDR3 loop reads CASSHILTSGTEAFF. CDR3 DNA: TGCGCCAGCAGCCACATACTAACGTCAGGGACTGAAGCTTTCTTT.

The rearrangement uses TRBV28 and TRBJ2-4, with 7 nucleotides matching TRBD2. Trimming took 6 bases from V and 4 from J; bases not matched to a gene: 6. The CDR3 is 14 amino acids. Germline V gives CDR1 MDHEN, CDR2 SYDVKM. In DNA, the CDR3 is TGTGCCAGCAGCTACGCCGGGGGGAAAAACATTCAGTACTTC. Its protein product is CASSYAGGKNIQYF.

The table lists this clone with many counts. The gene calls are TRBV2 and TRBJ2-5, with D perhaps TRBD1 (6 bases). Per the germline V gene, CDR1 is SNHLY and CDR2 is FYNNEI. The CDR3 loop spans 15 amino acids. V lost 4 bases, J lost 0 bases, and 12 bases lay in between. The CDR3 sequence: CASSASGANQETQYF. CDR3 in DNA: TGTGCCAGCAGTGCGTCAGGGGCGAACCAAGAGACCCAGTACTTC.

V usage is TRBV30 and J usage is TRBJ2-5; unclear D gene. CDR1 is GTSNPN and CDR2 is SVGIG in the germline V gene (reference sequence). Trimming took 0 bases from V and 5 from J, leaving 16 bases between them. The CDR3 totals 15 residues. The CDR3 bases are TGTGCCTGGAGTGTAGACATGGGGAAGGACGAGACCCAGTACTTC. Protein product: CAWSVDMGKDETQYF.

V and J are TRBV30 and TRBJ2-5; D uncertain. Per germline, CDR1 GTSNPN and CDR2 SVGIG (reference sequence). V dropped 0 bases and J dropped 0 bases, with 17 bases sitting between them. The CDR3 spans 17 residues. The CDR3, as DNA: TGTGCCTGGAGTGTATTTAAGGTCGATACTTACCAAGAGACCCAGTACTTC. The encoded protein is CAWSVFKVDTYQETQYF.

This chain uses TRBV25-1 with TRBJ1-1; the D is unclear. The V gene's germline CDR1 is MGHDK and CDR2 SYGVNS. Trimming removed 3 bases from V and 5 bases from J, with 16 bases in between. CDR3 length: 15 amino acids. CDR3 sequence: CASSDPDGAWTEAFF. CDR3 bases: TGTGCCAGCAGTGATCCCGACGGAGCGTGGACTGAAGCTTTCTTT. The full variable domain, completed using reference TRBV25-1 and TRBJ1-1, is EADIYQTPRYLVIGTGKKITLECSQTMGHDKMYWYQQDPGMELHLIHYSYGVNSTEKGDLSSESTVSRIRTEHFPLTLESARPSHTSQYLCASSDPDGAWTEAFFGQGTRLTVV.

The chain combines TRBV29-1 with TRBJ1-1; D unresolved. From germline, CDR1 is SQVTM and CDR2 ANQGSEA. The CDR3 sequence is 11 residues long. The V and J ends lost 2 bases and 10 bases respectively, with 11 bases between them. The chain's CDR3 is CSVENWGLAFF. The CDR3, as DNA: TGCAGCGTTGAAAATTGGGGATTAGCTTTCTTT.

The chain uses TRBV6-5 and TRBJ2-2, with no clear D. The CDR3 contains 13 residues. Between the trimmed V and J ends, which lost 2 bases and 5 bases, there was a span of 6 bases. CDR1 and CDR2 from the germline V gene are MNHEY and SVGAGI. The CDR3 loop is CASSYGRTGELFF. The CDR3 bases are TGTGCCAGCAGTTACGGCAGAACCGGGGAGCTGTTTTTT.

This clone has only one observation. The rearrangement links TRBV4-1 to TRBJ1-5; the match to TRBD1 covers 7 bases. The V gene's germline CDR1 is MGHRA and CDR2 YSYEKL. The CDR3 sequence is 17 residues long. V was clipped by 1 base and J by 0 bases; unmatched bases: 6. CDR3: CASSQGAGGNSNQPQHF. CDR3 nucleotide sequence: TGCGCCAGCAGCCAAGGGGCAGGGGGAAATAGCAATCAGCCCCAGCATTTT.

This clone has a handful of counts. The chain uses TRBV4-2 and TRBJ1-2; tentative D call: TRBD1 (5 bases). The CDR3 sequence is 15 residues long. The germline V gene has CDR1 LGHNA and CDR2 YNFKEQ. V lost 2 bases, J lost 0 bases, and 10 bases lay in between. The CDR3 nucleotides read TGTGCCAGCAGCCAATTGAGGGGCGCTAACTATGGCTACACCTTC. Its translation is CASSQLRGANYGYTF.

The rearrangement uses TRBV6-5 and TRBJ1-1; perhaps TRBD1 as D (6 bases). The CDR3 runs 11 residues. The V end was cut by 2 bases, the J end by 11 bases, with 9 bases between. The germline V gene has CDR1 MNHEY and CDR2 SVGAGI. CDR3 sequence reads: CASSYGGGAFF. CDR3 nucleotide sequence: TGTGCCAGCAGTTACGGAGGGGGGGCTTTCTTT.

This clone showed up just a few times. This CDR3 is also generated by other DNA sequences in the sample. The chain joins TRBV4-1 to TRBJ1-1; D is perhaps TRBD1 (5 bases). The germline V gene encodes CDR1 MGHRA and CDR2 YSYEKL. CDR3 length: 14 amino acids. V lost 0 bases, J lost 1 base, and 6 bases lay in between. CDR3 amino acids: CASSQEGGNTEAFF. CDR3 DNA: TGCGCCAGCAGCCAAGAGGGGGGGAACACTGAAGCTTTCTTT.

CDR3: CASSPNRLAKNIQYF. The CDR3 region has the DNA TGTGCCAGCAGCCCAAACAGGCTAGCCAAAAACATTCAGTACTTC. The rearrangement uses TRBV6-6 and TRBJ2-4, with D possibly matching TRBD1 (5 bases). V was pared by 6 bases and J by 0 bases, with 12 bases between. This CDR3 is built from 15 residues. Germline lookup yields CDR1 MNHNY and CDR2 SVGAGI (reference sequence).

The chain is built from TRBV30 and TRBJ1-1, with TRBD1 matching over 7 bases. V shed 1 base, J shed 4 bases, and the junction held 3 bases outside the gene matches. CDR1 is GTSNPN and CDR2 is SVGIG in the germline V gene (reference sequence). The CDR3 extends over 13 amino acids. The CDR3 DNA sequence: TGTGCCTGGAGTGAGGCAGGGGGCACTGAAGCTTTCTTT. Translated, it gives CAWSEAGGTEAFF.

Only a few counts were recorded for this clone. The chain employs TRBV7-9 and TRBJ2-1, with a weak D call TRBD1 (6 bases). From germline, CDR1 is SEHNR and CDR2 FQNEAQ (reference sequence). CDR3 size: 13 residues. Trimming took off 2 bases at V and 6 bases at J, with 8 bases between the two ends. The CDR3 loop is CASSLIRGNEQFF. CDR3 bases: TGTGCCAGCAGCTTAATCAGGGGCAATGAGCAGTTCTTC. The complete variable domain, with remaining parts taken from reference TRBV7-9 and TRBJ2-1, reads DTGVSQNPRHKITKRGQNVTFRCDPISEHNRLYWYRQTLGQGPEFLTYFQNEAQLEKSRLLSDRFSAERPKGSFSTLEIQRTEQGDSAMYLCASSLIRGNEQFFGPGTRLTVL.

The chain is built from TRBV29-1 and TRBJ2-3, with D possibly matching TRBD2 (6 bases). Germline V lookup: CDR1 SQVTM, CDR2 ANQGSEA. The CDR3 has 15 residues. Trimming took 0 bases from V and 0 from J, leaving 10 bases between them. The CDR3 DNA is TGCAGCGTTGAAGATTTGGGGAGGAGCACAGATACGCAGTATTTT. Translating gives CSVEDLGRSTDTQYF.

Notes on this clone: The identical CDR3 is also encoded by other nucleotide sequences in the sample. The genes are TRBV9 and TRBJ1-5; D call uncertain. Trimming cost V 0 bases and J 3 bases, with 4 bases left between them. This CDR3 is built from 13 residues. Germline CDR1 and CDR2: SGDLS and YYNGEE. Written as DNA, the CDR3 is TGTGCCAGCAGCGTAGGTACCAATCAGCCCCAGCATTTT. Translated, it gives CASSVGTNQPQHF.

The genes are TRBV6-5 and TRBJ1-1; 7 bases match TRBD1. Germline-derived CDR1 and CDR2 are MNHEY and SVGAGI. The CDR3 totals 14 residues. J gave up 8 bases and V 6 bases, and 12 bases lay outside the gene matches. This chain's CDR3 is CASRARGTAEEAFF. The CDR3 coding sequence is TGTGCCAGCAGGGCTCGAGGGACAGCTGAAGAAGCTTTCTTT.

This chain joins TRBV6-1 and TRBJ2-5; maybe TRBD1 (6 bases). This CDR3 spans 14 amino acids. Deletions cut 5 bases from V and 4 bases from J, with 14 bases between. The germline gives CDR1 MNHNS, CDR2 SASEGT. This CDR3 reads CASSTTGIPETQYF. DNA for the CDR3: TGTGCCAGCAGTACAACAGGGATTCCAGAGACCCAGTACTTC.

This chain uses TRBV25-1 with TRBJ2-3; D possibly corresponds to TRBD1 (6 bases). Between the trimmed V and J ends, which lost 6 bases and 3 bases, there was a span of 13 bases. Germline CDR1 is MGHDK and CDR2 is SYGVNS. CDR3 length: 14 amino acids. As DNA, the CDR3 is TGTGCCAGCAGGCTGACAGGAGCTACAGATACGCAGTATTTT. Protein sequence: CASRLTGATDTQYF.

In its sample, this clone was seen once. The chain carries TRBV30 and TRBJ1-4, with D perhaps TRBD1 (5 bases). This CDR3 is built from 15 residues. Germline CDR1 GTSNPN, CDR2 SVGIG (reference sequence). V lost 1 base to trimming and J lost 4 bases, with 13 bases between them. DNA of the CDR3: TGTGCCTGGAGTGGCGGAGACAGCCATAATGAAAAACTGTTTTTT. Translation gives CAWSGGDSHNEKLFF.

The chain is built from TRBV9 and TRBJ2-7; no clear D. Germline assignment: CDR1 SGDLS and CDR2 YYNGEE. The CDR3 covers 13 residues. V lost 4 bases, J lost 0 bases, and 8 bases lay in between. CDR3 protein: CASSPTSSYEQYF. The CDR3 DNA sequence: TGTGCCAGCAGCCCCACCAGCTCCTACGAGCAGTACTTC. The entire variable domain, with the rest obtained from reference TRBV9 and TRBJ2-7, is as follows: DSGVTQTPKHLITATGQRVTLRCSPRSGDLSVYWYQQSLDQGLQFLIQYYNGEERAKGNILERFSAQQFPDLHSELNLSSLELGDSALYFCASSPTSSYEQYFGPGTRLTVT.